These 2 T cell receptor beta chains were sequenced from one sample in a study of T cells expressing NK-cell markers. For each CDR3 protein, TCRdb gives one entry from its re-call of the 5' RACE reads, without DNA. This listing includes 120,000 to 150,000 distinct CDR3 sequences. Sequenced: blood T cells: a sorted CD56 or NKG2C T cell subset, CD4+ or CD8+ T cells, or bulk PBMC T cells (not recorded which). Receptors originate from a man younger than 35 in good health.

This chain connects TRBV29-1 to TRBJ2-3; with no DNA, the TCRdb D assignment of TRBD1 cannot be verified. This CDR3 comprises 14 residues. Germline loops: CDR1 SQVTM, CDR2 ANQGSEA. This CDR3 is CSLLGAGLTDTQYF.

The chain links TRBV7-7 to TRBJ2-5; TCRdb picks TRBD2, but there is no DNA to check that call. This CDR3 has 15 amino acids. Germline V gene data show CDR1 as SSHAT and CDR2 as FNYEAQ (reference sequence). CDR3 residues: CASSYSGGWQETQYF.